This T cell receptor beta chain was documented in a study of blood T cell repertoires in COVID-19. V was cut by 3 bases and J by 3 bases, with 12 bases left in between. Germline loops: CDR1 MGHDK, CDR2 SYGVNS. The CDR3 sequence is 15 residues long. Clones were read by immunoSEQ multiplex PCR, and TCRdb kept only the in-frame ones, dropping some. Of approximately 270,000 clones listed, 70% to 90% are singletons. J is TRBJ1-3 and V is TRBV25-1, with D perhaps TRBD1 (5 bases). The sequenced sample was peripheral blood. The sequence derives from a man aged 18 to 29 with active or convalescent COVID-19. The CDR3 region has the DNA TGTGCCAGCAGTGATCTAGGACAAATTGGAAACACCATATATTTT. Its translation: CASSDLGQIGNTIYF.